This T cell receptor beta chain was profiled in a study of tumor-infiltrating lymphocytes in primary liver carcinoma. The source material, about 20-30 mg of unsorted bulk tissue, was used to co-extract RNA and DNA. The study enrolled treatment-naive patients with chronic HBV infection. Comments on this clonotype: Its antigen remains unknown.

Study-level results: Compared with tumor region pairs, tumor-adjacent and tumor-blood pairs overlapped less. All five tumor regions shared only about 7.5-24% of top clones.

Constant-region priming of roughly 500 ng total RNA yielded TCR beta cDNA. For TCR beta, libraries were produced by three nested multiplex PCR rounds using slightly modified ARM-PCR. TCRdb re-derived calls from the multiplex PCR reads in MiXCR, one entry per CDR3 protein. The sample gives some 110,000 distinct CDR3 sequences, around 64% of which show up once; around 8.4% is in the top ten. The clonotype was recovered from a woman between 55 and 75 years old with primary liver carcinoma and hepatitis B virus infection. Source material: liver tumor tissue from sampling region 3. Subset defined: tumor region T3, left-lateral pole.

The CDR3 protein is CASSLDQGTQYF. CDR3 bases: TGTGCCAGCAGCCTAGACCAGGGGACCCAGTACTTC. The V gene is TRBV12-3 or TRBV12-4, the J gene TRBJ2-5; D is perhaps TRBD1 (5 bases). With 6 bases removed from V and 7 bases from J, the gap between germline ends came to 12 bases. This CDR3 has 12 residues.